The rows below give T cell receptor beta chains drawn from one sample of a study of T cell clusters in autoimmune cytopenias. From its re-call of the multiplex PCR reads, TCRdb lists each CDR3 protein once, without DNA. The sample totals 6,900 or so distinct CDR3 sequences. Separately, the same data were catalogued under a study of T cell repertoires in aging, cancer and after chemotherapy.

The sequencing sample was made of peripheral blood. The receptor set was obtained from a human donor in good health. Each CDR3 is given with its conserved first and last residue. Size is stated for part of the rows, as once, few or many counts, or as a class when the clone is expanded.

>14|TRBV6-4|NA|TRBJ2-1
CASSRDPTLDEQFF
>16|TRBV6-6|NA|TRBJ2-6
CASSYSGGDGANVLTF
>13|TRBV30|NA|TRBJ1-5
CAWSVRGEGPQHF
>17|TRBV15|NA|TRBJ2-7
CATSRVGTSGGSYEQYF
>14|TRBV6-1|medium-sized|TRBJ2-2
CASSEGPGPGELFF
>15|TRBV5-6|NA|TRBJ2-1
CASSLLQRGDNEQFF
>14|TRBV24-1|NA|TRBJ2-1
CATSGTSGENEQFF
>14|TRBV29-1|large|TRBJ2-5
CSVGRTGGKETQYF
>16|TRBV19|NA|TRBJ1-1
CASSIKAYRGNTEAFF
>13|TRBV12-3/TRBV12-4|NA|TRBJ1-1
CASSIIQGAEAFF
>14|TRBV6-5|medium-sized|TRBJ2-7
CASSSSQGSYEQYF
>15|TRBV10-3|NA|TRBJ2-1
CATYPGPLPYNEQFF
>14|TRBV15|NA|TRBJ1-5
CATSRGYSNQPQHF
>15|TRBV6-4|large|TRBJ2-2
CASSESGGNTGELFF
>13|TRBV30|NA|TRBJ2-7
CAWNRGLSYEQYF
>15|TRBV19|medium-sized|TRBJ1-2
CASSSLITRRGGYTF
>14|TRBV5-6|NA|TRBJ1-1
CASSLVRLNTEAFF
>14|TRBV6-5|medium-sized|TRBJ1-2
CASSYSVSGNGYTF
>13|TRBV27|medium-sized|TRBJ2-3
CASSVGGGDTQYF
>14|TRBV6-2/TRBV6-3|NA|TRBJ2-2
CASSYEPNTGELFF
>15|TRBV12-3/TRBV12-4|medium-sized|TRBJ1-2
CASSPTGVMTSGYTF
>17|TRBV6-1|NA|TRBJ1-4
CASLARDRGPSGKGLFF
>15|TRBV11-1|NA|TRBJ2-1
CASSLEGGPYNEQFF
>18|TRBV6-5|NA|TRBJ1-1
CASSYGVVGGPMNTEAFF
>14|TRBV27|NA|TRBJ2-5
CASSLSEAAETQYF
>14|TRBV6-2/TRBV6-3|medium-sized|TRBJ2-3
CASSYGGVTDTQYF
>14|TRBV7-2|NA|TRBJ2-3
CASSLARSTDTQYF
>16|TRBV19|medium-sized|TRBJ1-4
CASSTSGGRGNEKLFF
>14|TRBV12-3/TRBV12-4|NA|TRBJ2-5
CASSLSGGGETQYF
>13|TRBV6-4|NA|TRBJ1-1
CASSYDLGTEAFF
>15|TRBV18|NA|TRBJ2-2
CASSPPSGVGGELFF
>16|TRBV27|NA|TRBJ2-1
CASSLSGRSSYNEQFF
>15|TRBV5-6|medium-sized|TRBJ1-5
CASSFGQGGYQPQHF
>13|TRBV29-1|medium-sized|TRBJ1-1
CSGLGLGNTEAFF
>16|TRBV6-6|medium-sized|TRBJ2-3
CASSSGLAGLTDTQYF
>14|TRBV19|medium-sized|TRBJ2-7
CASRRRQGSYEQYF
>14|TRBV7-6|NA|TRBJ1-5
CASSLHRGNQPQHF
>15|TRBV7-2|NA|TRBJ2-7
CASSLGSRVSYEQYF
>12|TRBV19|medium-sized|TRBJ2-5
CASSIAGETQYF
>15|TRBV29-1|NA|TRBJ2-3
CSVGRLAGGPDTQYF
>14|TRBV12-3/TRBV12-4|NA|TRBJ2-7
CASSTRIGPYEQYF
>16|TRBV29-1|medium-sized|TRBJ1-4
CSVDPGQGVTNEKLFF
>15|TRBV12-3/TRBV12-4|NA|TRBJ2-1
CASSLGRGSYNEQFF
>13|TRBV7-2|NA|TRBJ2-5
CASSQLGVETQYF
>16|TRBV6-5|medium-sized|TRBJ1-4
CASSYVYRGQNEKLFF
>15|TRBV11-1|medium-sized|TRBJ1-2
CASSLRTGGDYGYTF
>14|TRBV6-2/TRBV6-3|medium-sized|TRBJ2-2
CASRGHSDTGELFF
>18|TRBV5-6|NA|TRBJ1-2
CASSAILGISRDNGGYTF
>14|TRBV27|medium-sized|TRBJ2-1
CASRVQGNYNEQFF
>17|TRBV18|medium-sized|TRBJ2-2
CASSPQRGLGFGGELFF
>15|TRBV6-4|NA|TRBJ2-1
CASSLSGGSGNEQFF
>16|TRBV4-2|NA|TRBJ2-7
CASSQDEGDHSYEQYF
>13|TRBV6-2/TRBV6-3|NA|TRBJ1-5
CASRPRSNQPQHF
>14|TRBV10-2|NA|TRBJ2-7
CASTLTVSSYEQYF
>16|TRBV5-4|NA|TRBJ2-7
CASSFGDRGISYEQYF
>14|TRBV6-2/TRBV6-3|NA|TRBJ2-2
CASSQQGYTGELFF
>16|TRBV27|NA|TRBJ2-2
CASSPTEEPNTGELFF